What follows describes a single T cell receptor (beta chain). Its cognate antigen is unknown. Trimming cost V 3 bases and J 4 bases, with 14 bases left between them. CDR1 is SGHDT and CDR2 is YYEEEE in the germline V gene. This CDR3 contains 14 residues. Use of 60 Vbeta and 13 Jbeta primers characterized the PCR. Measured with immunoSEQ multiplex PCR; TCRdb has only the in-frame clones, and not every one. The sample includes roughly 110,000 clones, about 64% seen only once; the top ten take 2.8%. In nominal health when sampled, donors likely had unrecorded immune exposures nonetheless. This sample stems from a study of cytomegalovirus exposure and HLA in healthy donors. Study details: An earlier analysis identified 100 million to 130 million unique TCR beta sequences in 150 million to 200 million T cells.

General study results and limits: It was reported in a later analysis that an Asian-associated ancestry cluster showed fewer N-insertions than the roughly 670-donor mean.

The rearrangement uses TRBV5-6 and TRBJ2-7; D is perhaps TRBD1 (6 bases). The clonotype was recovered from a female donor in good health and CMV-seronegative. What was sequenced was PBMCs. The CDR3 bases are TGTGCCAGCAGCTCCCTCGGACAGCCTTACGAGCAGTACTTC. Its translation: CASSSLGQPYEQYF.